The source of this TCR beta chain is a study of beta chain features in type 1 diabetes. The study's findings and limits: People with Type 1 diabetes carried modestly yet significantly shorter TCRB CDR3s in all four CD4+ subsets.

This clone was counted ten times or more. Its target is not known. The germline V gene encodes CDR1 SGHTA and CDR2 FQGNSA. Trimming took 6 bases from V and 7 from J, leaving 13 bases between them. The CDR3 length is 14 residues. Every donor had blood drawn once into heparin, around 100 mL on average. The investigators reverse transcribed all of the isolated RNA, so they sequenced expressed TCRB transcripts. TCRdb's copy holds only in-frame clones and misses some; the assay was immunoSEQ multiplex PCR. The data hold 95,000 to 150,000 clones, with roughly 15% observed a single time. Material: central memory CD4+ T cells from blood. The sequence was obtained from a man younger than 40 with type 1 diabetes. The chain is built from TRBV7-2 and TRBJ1-6; weak D call: TRBD1 (5 bases). CDR3 coding DNA: TGTGCCAGCAGTGCATCGGGGGGAAATTCACCCCTCCACTTT. Its protein product is CASSASGGNSPLHF.